The 9 T cell receptor beta chains below come from one sample, sequenced in a study of somatic mutations in cytotoxic T cells in rheumatoid arthritis. Sequenced by immunoSEQ multiplex PCR; TCRdb stores in-frame clones only, minus some. The table shows 5,000 to 6,000 clones, with 70% to 85% occurring only once. Material: CD8+ T cells sorted from blood. These receptor sequences come from an adult with rheumatoid arthritis.

V is TRBV27 and J is TRBJ1-1; D not certain. Germline V gene data show CDR1 as MNHEY and CDR2 as SMNVEV (reference sequence). V shed 6 bases and J shed 5 bases, with 13 bases lying between them. This CDR3 is 13 amino acids long. The CDR3 here is CASSFAAATEAFF. In nucleotides, the CDR3 is TGTGCCAGCAGCTTCGCGGCGGCAACTGAAGCTTTCTTT.

This rearrangement joins TRBV11-2 to TRBJ1-2; a possible D gene is TRBD1 (5 bases). V was cut by 2 bases and J by 8 bases, with 21 bases left in between. Germline V gives CDR1 SGHAT, CDR2 FQNNGV. The CDR3 covers 16 residues. The CDR3: CASSLNGAGRRRGYTF. The CDR3 DNA reads TGTGCCAGCAGCTTAAATGGGGCAGGCCGCCGGAGGGGCTACACCTTC.

This clone appeared a few times. This chain links TRBV28 with TRBJ1-1, with D tentatively TRBD1 (6 bases). From germline, CDR1 is MDHEN and CDR2 SYDVKM. This CDR3 spans 14 amino acids. With 5 bases removed from V and 4 bases from J, the gap between germline ends came to 14 bases. The CDR3 DNA reads TGTGCCAGCAGTGACCGGGACAACCCCACTGAAGCTTTCTTT. It is translated as CASSDRDNPTEAFF.

The CDR3 sequence: CASSSGGYNEQFF. The DNA of the CDR3 is TGTGCCAGCTCCTCCGGCGGGTACAATGAGCAGTTCTTC. The genes are TRBV18 and TRBJ2-1; perhaps TRBD2 as D (5 bases). Trimming cost V 6 bases and J 4 bases, with 10 bases left between them. Germline lookup yields CDR1 KGHSH and CDR2 LQKENI. The length of the CDR3 is 13 residues.

J is TRBJ2-1 and V is TRBV27; 11 nucleotides agree with TRBD2. This CDR3 comprises 15 residues. The ends lost 7 bases at V and 3 bases at J; junction bases unmatched: 5. Germline lookup yields CDR1 MNHEY and CDR2 SMNVEV (reference sequence). CDR3 residues: CASKPSGGNYNEQFF. The CDR3 DNA reads TGTGCCAGCAAACCTAGCGGGGGGAACTACAATGAGCAGTTCTTC.

The chain recombines TRBV5-1 with TRBJ1-2; 7 bases are shared with TRBD1. Germline CDR1 and CDR2: SGHRS and YFSETQ. Unmatched junction bases numbered 7, after V lost 5 bases and J lost 0 bases. The CDR3 runs to 15 residues. CDR3 amino acids: CASSPDRAANYGYTF. The CDR3 nucleotides are TGCGCCAGCAGTCCAGACAGGGCTGCTAACTATGGCTACACCTTC.

The rearrangement joins TRBV28 to TRBJ1-2; 8 bases align to TRBD1. With 6 bases clipped from V and 4 bases from J, the junction kept 16 bases outside the gene matches. The CDR3 totals 17 residues. Germline assignment: CDR1 MDHEN and CDR2 SYDVKM. The CDR3 sequence is CASRYNSQGARGYGYTF. DNA for the CDR3: TGTGCCAGCAGATATAATTCTCAGGGGGCGCGAGGCTATGGCTACACCTTC.

This clone was detected only a few times. The rearrangement links TRBV6-1 to TRBJ2-7, with 7 bases identical to TRBD2. This CDR3 spans 13 amino acids. Germline CDR1 is MNHNS and CDR2 is SASEGT. V shed 8 bases, J shed 2 bases, and the junction held 6 bases outside the gene matches. The DNA for the CDR3 is TGTGCCAGCGACGCAGGGACTACCTACGAGCAGTACTTC. This gives the protein CASDAGTTYEQYF.

This chain connects TRBV2 to TRBJ2-3, with D possibly being TRBD1 or TRBD2 (6 bases each). The length of the CDR3 is 19 residues. The germline gives CDR1 SNHLY, CDR2 FYNNEI. The V gene lost 7 bases and the J gene lost 7 bases, with 33 bases spanning the gap. CDR3: CASIGQIFPSAPPGYTQYF. The CDR3 DNA sequence: TGTGCCAGCATCGGACAGATCTTCCCTAGCGCTCCCCCCGGATATACGCAGTATTTT.